This entry features one TCR beta chain sequence. The antigen is undetermined. Method: immunoSEQ multiplex PCR; TCRdb's copy keeps in-frame clones and lacks some. The sample consists of approximately 94,000 clones, about nine tenths of them appearing once. This sample stems from a study of OX40 agonist ivuxolimab in advanced cancers. Study-level results: Clonal expansion was seen in CD4+ and CD8+ blood T cells by week 6 at 0.1 to 3.0 mg/kg. Among patients with partial responses at 0.1-3.0 mg/kg, clonal expansion was among the lowest. Antigen specificity was not determined for the expanded peripheral T cells.

Germline trimming cut 4 bases from V and 13 bases from J; bases unmatched to any gene: 10. The CDR3 totals 13 residues. Germline V CDR1 and CDR2: SSHAT, FNYEAQ (reference sequence). The TCR sequence derives from an adult with an advanced solid tumor such as melanoma, head and neck, liver or kidney cancer. The sequencing used CD4+ or CD8+ T cells sorted from blood, collected in a trial of the OX40 agonist ivuxolimab. The chain uses TRBV7-7 and TRBJ2-1, with 7 bases fitting TRBD2. The CDR3 DNA sequence: TGTGCCAGCAGCTACCAGCCGCGGGGGAGTCAGTTCTTC. This gives the protein CASSYQPRGSQFF.